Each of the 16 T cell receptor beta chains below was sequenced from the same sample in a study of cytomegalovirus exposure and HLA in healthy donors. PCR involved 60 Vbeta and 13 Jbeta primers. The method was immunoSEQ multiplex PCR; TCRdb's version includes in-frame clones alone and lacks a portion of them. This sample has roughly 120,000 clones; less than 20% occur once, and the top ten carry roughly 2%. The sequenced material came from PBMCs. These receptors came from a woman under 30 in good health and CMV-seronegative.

The CDR3 sequence: CSVTQGAFTEAFF. CDR3 nucleotides: TGCAGCGTTACACAGGGGGCGTTTACTGAAGCTTTCTTT. The chain has TRBV29-1 and TRBJ1-1; 9 positions match TRBD1. CDR3 length equals 13 residues. Trimming at V came to 5 bases and at J to 5 bases, leaving 6 bases not matched to a gene. Germline CDR1 and CDR2: SQVTM and ANQGSEA.

CDR3 sequence (DNA): TGCGCCAGCAGCTACAGGGGAGACTCCTACGAGCAGTACTTC. Amino acid sequence: CASSYRGDSYEQYF. This chain links TRBV5-1 with TRBJ2-7, with 7 bases matching TRBD1. Germline CDR1 and CDR2: SGHRS and YFSETQ. The CDR3 is 14 amino acids. V shed 3 bases and J 0 bases; nucleotides not matched to a gene: 3.

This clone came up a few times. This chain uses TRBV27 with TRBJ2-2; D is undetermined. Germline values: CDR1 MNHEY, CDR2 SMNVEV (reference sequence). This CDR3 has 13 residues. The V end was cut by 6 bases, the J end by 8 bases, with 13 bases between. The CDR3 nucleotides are TGTGCCAGCAGGCGGAGTGCCGTTGGGGAGCTGTTTTTT. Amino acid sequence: CASRRSAVGELFF.

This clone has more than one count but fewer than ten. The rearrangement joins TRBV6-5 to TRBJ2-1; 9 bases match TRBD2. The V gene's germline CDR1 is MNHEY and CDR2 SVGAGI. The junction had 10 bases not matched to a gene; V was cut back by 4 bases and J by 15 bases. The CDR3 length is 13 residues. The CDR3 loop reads CASSSSSGIFLFF. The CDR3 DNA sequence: TGTGCCAGCAGTTCCTCTAGCGGGATTTTCCTGTTCTTC.

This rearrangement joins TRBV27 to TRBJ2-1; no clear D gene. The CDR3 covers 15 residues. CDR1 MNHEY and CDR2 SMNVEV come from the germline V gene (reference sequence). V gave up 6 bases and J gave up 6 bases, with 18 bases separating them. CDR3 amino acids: CASRPLVPLGNEQFF. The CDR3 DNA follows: TGTGCCAGCAGGCCCCTAGTGCCCTTAGGCAATGAGCAGTTCTTC.

The CDR3 protein is CASSQVASGAAYEQYF. The CDR3 DNA follows: TGCGCCAGCAGCCAAGTCGCTAGCGGGGCTGCCTACGAGCAGTACTTC. The chain joins TRBV4-3 to TRBJ2-7; 9 nucleotides agree with TRBD2. The CDR3 contains 16 residues. The V and J ends lost 1 base and 2 bases, in that order; junction bases with no gene match: 6. Germline CDR1 LGHNA, CDR2 YSLEER.

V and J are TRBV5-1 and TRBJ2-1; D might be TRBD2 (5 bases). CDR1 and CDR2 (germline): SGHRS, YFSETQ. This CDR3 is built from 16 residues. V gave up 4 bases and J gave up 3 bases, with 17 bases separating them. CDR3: CASSPGISGFYNEQFF. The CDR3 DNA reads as TGCGCCAGCAGCCCTGGAATCAGCGGATTCTACAATGAGCAGTTCTTC.

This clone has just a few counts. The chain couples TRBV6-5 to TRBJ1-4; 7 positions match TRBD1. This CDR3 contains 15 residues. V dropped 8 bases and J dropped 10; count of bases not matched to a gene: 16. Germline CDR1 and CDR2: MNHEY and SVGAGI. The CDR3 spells CASGSTQGDIRKLFF. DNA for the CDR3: TGTGCCAGCGGCTCAACTCAGGGGGATATTCGAAAACTGTTTTTT.

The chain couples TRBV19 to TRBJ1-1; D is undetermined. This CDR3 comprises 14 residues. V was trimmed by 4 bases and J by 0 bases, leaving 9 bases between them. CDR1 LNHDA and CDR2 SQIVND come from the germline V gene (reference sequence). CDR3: CASSRTVMNTEAFF. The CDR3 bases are TGTGCCAGTAGTAGAACAGTAATGAACACTGAAGCTTTCTTT.

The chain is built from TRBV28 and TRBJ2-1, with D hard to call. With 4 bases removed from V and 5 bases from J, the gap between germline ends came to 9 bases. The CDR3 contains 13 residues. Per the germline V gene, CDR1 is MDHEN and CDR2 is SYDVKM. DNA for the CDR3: TGTGCCAGCAGTTCAGCGCACGACAATGAGCAGTTCTTC. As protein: CASSSAHDNEQFF.

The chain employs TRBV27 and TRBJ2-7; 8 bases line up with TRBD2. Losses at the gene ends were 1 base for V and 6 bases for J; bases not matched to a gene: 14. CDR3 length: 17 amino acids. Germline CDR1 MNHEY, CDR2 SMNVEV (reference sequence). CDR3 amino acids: CASSLYGGGGGISEQYF. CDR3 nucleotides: TGTGCCAGCAGTTTATATGGGGGGGGCGGGGGGATCTCCGAGCAGTACTTC.

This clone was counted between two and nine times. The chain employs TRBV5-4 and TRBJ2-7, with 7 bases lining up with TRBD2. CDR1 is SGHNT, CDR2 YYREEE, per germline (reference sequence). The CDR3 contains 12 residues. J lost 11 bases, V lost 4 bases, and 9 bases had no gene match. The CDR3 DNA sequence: TGTGCCAGCAGCCCCTGGGGGGGTCCAAAGTACTTC. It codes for CASSPWGGPKYF.

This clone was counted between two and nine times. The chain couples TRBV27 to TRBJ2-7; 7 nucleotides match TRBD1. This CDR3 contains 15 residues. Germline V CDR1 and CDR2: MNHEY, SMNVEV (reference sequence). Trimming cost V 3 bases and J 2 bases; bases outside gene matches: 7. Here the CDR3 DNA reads TGTGCCAGCAGTTTGAGCCCGACAGGGACCTACGAGCAGTACTTC. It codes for CASSLSPTGTYEQYF.

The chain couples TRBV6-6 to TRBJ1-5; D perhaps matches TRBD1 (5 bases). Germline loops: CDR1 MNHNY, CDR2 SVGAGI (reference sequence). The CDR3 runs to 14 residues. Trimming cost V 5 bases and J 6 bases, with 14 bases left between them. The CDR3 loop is CASSLGGGGQPQHF. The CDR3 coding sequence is TGTGCCAGCAGTCTTGGGGGGGGTGGTCAGCCCCAGCATTTT.

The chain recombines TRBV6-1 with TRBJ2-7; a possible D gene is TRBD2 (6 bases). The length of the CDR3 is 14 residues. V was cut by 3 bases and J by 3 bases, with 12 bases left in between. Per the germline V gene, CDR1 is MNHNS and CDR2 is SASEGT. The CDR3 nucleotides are TGTGCCAGCAGTGAGGGGGGAGAGGTCTACGAGCAGTACTTC. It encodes CASSEGGEVYEQYF.

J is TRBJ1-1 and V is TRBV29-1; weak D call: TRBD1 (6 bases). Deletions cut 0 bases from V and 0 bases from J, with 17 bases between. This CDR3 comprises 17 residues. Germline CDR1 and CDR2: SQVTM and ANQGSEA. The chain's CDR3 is CSVEDRLQGWMNTEAFF. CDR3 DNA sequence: TGCAGCGTTGAAGATCGGCTACAGGGATGGATGAACACTGAAGCTTTCTTT. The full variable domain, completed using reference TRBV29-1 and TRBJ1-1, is SAVISQKPSRDICQRGTSLTIQCQVDSQVTMMFWYRQQPGQSLTLIATANQGSEATYESGFVIDKFPISRPNLTFSTLTVSNMSPEDSSIYLCSVEDRLQGWMNTEAFFGQGTRLTVV.